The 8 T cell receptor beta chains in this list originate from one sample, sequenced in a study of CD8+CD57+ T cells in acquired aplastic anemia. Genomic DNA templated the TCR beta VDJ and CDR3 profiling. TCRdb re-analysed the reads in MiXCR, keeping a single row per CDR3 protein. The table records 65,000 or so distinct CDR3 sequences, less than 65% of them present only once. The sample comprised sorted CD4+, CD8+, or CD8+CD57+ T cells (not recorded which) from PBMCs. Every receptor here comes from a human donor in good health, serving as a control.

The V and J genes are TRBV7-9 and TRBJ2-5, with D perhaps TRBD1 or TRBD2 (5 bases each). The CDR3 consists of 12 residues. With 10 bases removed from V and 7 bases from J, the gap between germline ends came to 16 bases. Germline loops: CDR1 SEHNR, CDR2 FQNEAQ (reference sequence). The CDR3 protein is CATPGPHSTQYF. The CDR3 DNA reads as TGTGCCACCCCGGGACCTCACTCGACCCAGTACTTC.

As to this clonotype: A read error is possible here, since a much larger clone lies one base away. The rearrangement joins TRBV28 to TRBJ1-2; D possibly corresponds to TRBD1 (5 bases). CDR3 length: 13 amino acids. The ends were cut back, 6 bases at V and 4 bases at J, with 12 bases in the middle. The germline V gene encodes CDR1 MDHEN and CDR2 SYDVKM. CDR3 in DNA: TGTGCCAGCAGGGCGGGACGGGGCTATGGCTACACCTTC. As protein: CASRAGRGYGYTF.

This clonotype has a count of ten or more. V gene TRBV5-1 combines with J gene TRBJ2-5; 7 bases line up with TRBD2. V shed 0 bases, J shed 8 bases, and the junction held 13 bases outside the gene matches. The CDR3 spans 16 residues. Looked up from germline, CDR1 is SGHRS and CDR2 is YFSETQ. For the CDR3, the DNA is TGCGCCAGCAGCTTGGTCCCTAGCGGATGGGAAGTTACCCAGTACTTC. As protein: CASSLVPSGWEVTQYF.

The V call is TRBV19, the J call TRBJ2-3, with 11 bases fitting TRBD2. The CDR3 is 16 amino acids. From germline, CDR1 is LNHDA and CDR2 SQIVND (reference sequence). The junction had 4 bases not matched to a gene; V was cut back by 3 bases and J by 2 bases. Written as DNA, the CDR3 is TGTGCCAGTAGTATGACTAGCGGGGTCGCCACAGATACGCAGTATTTT. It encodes CASSMTSGVATDTQYF.

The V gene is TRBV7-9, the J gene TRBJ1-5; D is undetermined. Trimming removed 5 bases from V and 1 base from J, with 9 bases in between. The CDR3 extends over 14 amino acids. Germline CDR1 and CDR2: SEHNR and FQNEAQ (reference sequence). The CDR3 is CASSPAGSNQPQHF. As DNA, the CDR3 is TGTGCCAGCAGCCCAGCCGGGAGCAATCAGCCCCAGCATTTT.

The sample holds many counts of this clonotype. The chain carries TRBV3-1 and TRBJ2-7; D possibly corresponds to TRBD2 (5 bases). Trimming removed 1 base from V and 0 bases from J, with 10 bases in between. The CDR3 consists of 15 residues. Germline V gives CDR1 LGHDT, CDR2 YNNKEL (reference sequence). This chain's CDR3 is CASSQAAGSSYEQYF. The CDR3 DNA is TGTGCCAGCAGCCAAGCGGCTGGGAGCTCCTACGAGCAGTACTTC.

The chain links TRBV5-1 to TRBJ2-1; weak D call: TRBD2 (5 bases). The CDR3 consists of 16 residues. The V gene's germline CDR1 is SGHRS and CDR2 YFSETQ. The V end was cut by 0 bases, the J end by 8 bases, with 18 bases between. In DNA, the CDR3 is TGCGCCAGCAGCTTGGAAGGCCTCCAATCCGGGGATGAGCAGTTCTTC. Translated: CASSLEGLQSGDEQFF.

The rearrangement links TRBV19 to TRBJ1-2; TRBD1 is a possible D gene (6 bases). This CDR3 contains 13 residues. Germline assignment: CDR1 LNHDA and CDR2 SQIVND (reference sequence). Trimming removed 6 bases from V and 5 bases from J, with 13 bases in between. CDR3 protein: CASSLRGGYGYTF. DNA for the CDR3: TGTGCCAGTAGCCTCCGAGGGGGTTATGGCTACACCTTC.